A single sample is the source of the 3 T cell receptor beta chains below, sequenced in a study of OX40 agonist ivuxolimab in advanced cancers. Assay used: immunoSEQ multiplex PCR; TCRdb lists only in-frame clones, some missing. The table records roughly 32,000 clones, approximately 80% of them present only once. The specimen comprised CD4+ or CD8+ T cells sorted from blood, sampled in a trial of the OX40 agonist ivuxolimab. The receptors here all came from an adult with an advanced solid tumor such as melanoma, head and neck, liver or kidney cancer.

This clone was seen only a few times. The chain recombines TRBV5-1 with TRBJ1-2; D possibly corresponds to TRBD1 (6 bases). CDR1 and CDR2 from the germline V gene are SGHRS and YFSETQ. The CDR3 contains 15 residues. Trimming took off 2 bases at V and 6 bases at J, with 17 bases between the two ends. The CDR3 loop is CASSFRGQGIDGYTF. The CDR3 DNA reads TGCGCCAGCAGCTTTAGGGGTCAGGGGATCGATGGCTACACCTTC.

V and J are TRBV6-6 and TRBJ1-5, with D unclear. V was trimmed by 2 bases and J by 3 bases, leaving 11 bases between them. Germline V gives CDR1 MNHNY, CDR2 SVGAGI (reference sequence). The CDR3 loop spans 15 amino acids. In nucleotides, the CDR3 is TGTGCCAGCAGTTACGAACAACGGATCAATCAGCCCCAGCATTTT. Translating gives CASSYEQRINQPQHF.

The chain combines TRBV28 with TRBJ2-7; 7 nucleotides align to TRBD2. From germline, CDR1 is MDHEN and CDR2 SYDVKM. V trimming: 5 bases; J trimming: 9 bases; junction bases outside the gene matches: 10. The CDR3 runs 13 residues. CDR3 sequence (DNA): TGTGCCAGCAGTCGGACCCTGGGGAGGGGGCAGTACTTC. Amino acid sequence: CASSRTLGRGQYF.